A selection of T cell receptor beta chains follows, all from one sample in a study of OX40 agonist ivuxolimab in advanced cancers. The table came from immunoSEQ multiplex PCR; TCRdb's copy has only in-frame clones and leaves some out. The sample holds roughly 99,000 clones, 75% to 95% seen once. Sequences were derived from CD4+ or CD8+ T cells sorted from blood, sampled in a trial of the OX40 agonist ivuxolimab. The receptor source for this set is an adult with an advanced solid tumor such as melanoma, head and neck, liver or kidney cancer. Both conserved end residues are part of each CDR3. A D gene is named only where the DNA matches it firmly. Clone size, where shown, is once, few, many, or a class for clones that have expanded.

NA | TRBJ2-7 | TRBV11-3 | TRBD1 | CASSSTGGGDEQYF | TGTGCCAGCAGCTCTACAGGGGGCGGAGACGAGCAGTACTTC
NA | TRBJ2-7 | TRBV7-3 | NA | CASSSDKSSYEQYF | TGTGCCAGCAGCTCCGACAAGAGCTCCTACGAGCAGTACTTC
NA | TRBJ2-3 | TRBV9 | NA | CASSVETGAGVRDTQYF | TGTGCCAGCAGCGTAGAGACGGGGGCGGGAGTTCGAGATACGCAGTATTTT
NA | TRBJ1-5 | TRBV4-3 | NA | CASSQDSGSAHEPQHF | TGCGCCAGCAGCCAAGATTCGGGGTCGGCTCATGAGCCCCAGCATTTT
NA | TRBJ2-2 | TRBV14 | NA | CASSQDGQPRTGELFF | TGTGCCAGCAGCCAAGATGGCCAACCTCGGACCGGGGAGCTGTTTTTT
NA | TRBJ1-5 | TRBV30 | NA | CAWSFGGGVEPQHF | TGTGCCTGGAGTTTTGGCGGGGGAGTCGAGCCCCAGCATTTT
NA | TRBJ1-1 | TRBV28 | TRBD1 | CASGIRGDTEAFF | TGTGCCAGCGGGATCAGGGGGGACACTGAAGCTTTCTTT
NA | TRBJ1-5 | TRBV6-1 | NA | CASSEHEGSYSNQPQHF | TGTGCCAGCAGTGAACATGAGGGATCGTATAGCAATCAGCCCCAGCATTTT
NA | TRBJ2-1 | TRBV9 | TRBD2 | CASSLGGGSYNEQFF | TGTGCCAGCAGCCTAGGCGGGGGAAGCTACAATGAGCAGTTCTTC
NA | TRBJ1-1 | TRBV13 | NA | CASGQDRATAFF | TGTGCCAGCGGCCAGGATCGGGCGACGGCTTTCTTT
once | TRBJ1-1 | TRBV28 | NA | CASSLDYRGGTEAFF | TGTGCCAGCAGTTTAGATTACCGGGGGGGCACTGAAGCTTTCTTT
NA | TRBJ1-1 | TRBV7-2 | NA | CASSLVGGAEAFF | TGTGCCAGCAGCTTAGTAGGGGGGGCTGAAGCTTTCTTT
NA | TRBJ2-7 | TRBV28 | NA | CASSLVNYEQYF | TGTGCCAGCAGTTTAGTTAACTACGAGCAGTACTTC
once | TRBJ2-7 | TRBV7-2 | NA | CASSPRGGAGQYF | TGTGCCAGCAGCCCGAGGGGGGGGGCTGGGCAGTACTTC
NA | TRBJ2-1 | TRBV5-4 | TRBD2 | CASRKLGTSGRSSYNEQFF | TGTGCCAGCAGGAAACTAGGGACTAGCGGTCGGAGCTCCTACAATGAGCAGTTCTTC
NA | TRBJ1-5 | TRBV6-5 | NA | CASRKQGNQPQHF | TGTGCCAGCAGAAAACAGGGAAATCAGCCCCAGCATTTT
NA | TRBJ2-3 | TRBV7-3 | TRBD2 | CASSAGTSSDTQYF | TGTGCCAGCAGCGCCGGGACTAGCTCAGATACGCAGTATTTT
NA | TRBJ2-5 | TRBV5-1 | TRBD2 | CASSAGTSVETQYF | TGCGCCAGCAGCGCAGGGACTAGCGTTGAGACCCAGTACTTC
NA | TRBJ1-3 | TRBV7-9 | NA | CASSLVSAGNTIYF | TGTGCCAGCAGCTTAGTGTCGGCTGGAAACACCATATATTTT
NA | TRBJ2-7 | TRBV28 | NA | CASSLSSTYEQYF | TGTGCCAGCAGTTTAAGCTCGACCTACGAGCAGTACTTC
NA | TRBJ2-3 | TRBV6-1 | NA | CASSQGVKDTQYF | TGTGCCAGCAGTCAGGGAGTCAAGGATACGCAGTATTTT
NA | TRBJ2-7 | TRBV30 | TRBD1 | CAWSVLFAGQGAYEQYF | TGTGCCTGGAGTGTACTGTTCGCGGGACAGGGGGCGTACGAGCAGTACTTC
NA | TRBJ2-5 | TRBV4-1 | NA | CASSQDLAMRGTQYF | TGCGCCAGCAGCCAAGATCTGGCTATGCGAGGGACCCAGTACTTC
once | TRBJ1-1 | TRBV10-2 | NA | CASSDYTGNTEAFF | TGCGCCAGCAGTGACTACACAGGGAACACTGAAGCTTTCTTT
NA | TRBJ1-4 | TRBV5-6 | NA | CASSLWGLFGEKLFF | TGTGCCAGCAGCTTGTGGGGTCTCTTCGGTGAAAAACTGTTTTTT
NA | TRBJ2-3 | TRBV7-3 | NA | CASSLGKGVDTQYF | TGTGCCAGCAGCTTGGGGAAAGGAGTGGATACGCAGTATTTT
NA | TRBJ2-5 | TRBV19 | TRBD2 | CASSIGGRAETQYF | TGTGCCAGTAGTATAGGGGGGAGGGCCGAGACCCAGTACTTC
once | TRBJ2-2 | TRBV27 | TRBD2 | CASRILAGAVTGELFF | TGTGCCAGCAGGATTCTAGCGGGAGCTGTCACCGGGGAGCTGTTTTTT
few | TRBJ1-5 | TRBV28 | NA | CASSFGQGYQPQHF | TGTGCCAGCAGTTTTGGGCAGGGCTATCAGCCCCAGCATTTT
NA | TRBJ1-4 | TRBV19 | NA | CASSLRGEKLFF | TGTGCCAGTAGTCTCCGAGGGGAAAAACTGTTTTTT
NA | TRBJ1-1 | TRBV27 | NA | CASSLTGRNTEAFF | TGTGCCAGCAGTTTAACAGGGAGGAACACTGAAGCTTTCTTT
NA | TRBJ1-5 | TRBV6-5 | NA | CARSRDSNQPQHF | TGTGCCAGGAGTCGGGACAGCAATCAGCCCCAGCATTTT
NA | TRBJ1-2 | TRBV10-3 | TRBD1 | CAISNGQGSGGYTF | TGTGCCATCAGTAACGGACAGGGCAGCGGCGGCTACACCTTC
NA | TRBJ2-3 | TRBV27 | NA | CASSLSRRGDTQYF | TGTGCCAGCAGTTTATCCCGGAGGGGGGATACGCAGTATTTT
NA | TRBJ2-1 | TRBV11-3 | TRBD2 | CASSLAQRGYNEQFF | TGTGCCAGCAGCCTCGCGCAGCGGGGTTACAATGAGCAGTTCTTC
NA | TRBJ2-1 | TRBV2 | NA | CASRADSYNEQFF | TGTGCCAGCAGGGCCGACTCGTACAATGAGCAGTTCTTC
NA | TRBJ1-2 | TRBV30 | TRBD1 | CAWSVGQGDYGYTF | TGTGCCTGGAGTGTGGGACAGGGAGACTATGGCTACACCTTC
NA | TRBJ1-5 | TRBV2 | NA | CASRDTSAGQPQHF | TGTGCCAGCCGGGACACATCCGCGGGTCAGCCCCAGCATTTT
NA | TRBJ1-4 | TRBV7-2 | NA | CASRREIATNEKLFF | TGTGCCAGCAGGAGGGAAATTGCAACTAATGAAAAACTGTTTTTT
NA | TRBJ2-3 | TRBV7-3 | TRBD2 | CASSLRAGAGRTDTQYF | TGTGCCAGCAGCTTAAGAGCGGGGGCAGGGCGAACAGATACGCAGTATTTT
NA | TRBJ1-2 | TRBV6-6 | NA | CASRAGIANYGYTF | TGTGCCAGCAGGGCGGGGATTGCCAACTATGGCTACACCTTC
NA | TRBJ1-4 | TRBV11-2 | NA | CASSSQVQTSEKLFF | TGTGCCAGCAGCTCTCAGGTTCAAACGTCTGAAAAACTGTTTTTT
NA | TRBJ2-6 | TRBV28 | NA | CASSLMGAKGANVLTF | TGTGCCAGCAGTTTAATGGGGGCAAAAGGGGCCAACGTCCTGACTTTC
NA | TRBJ2-7 | TRBV5-4 | NA | CASSYDRNRYEQYF | TGTGCCAGCAGCTACGACAGAAACCGCTACGAGCAGTACTTC
NA | TRBJ1-1 | TRBV14 | NA | CASSQGTWNTEAFF | TGTGCCAGCAGCCAAGGGACTTGGAACACTGAAGCTTTCTTT
NA | TRBJ2-5 | TRBV7-8 | NA | CASSSHTTQETQYF | TGTGCCAGCAGCTCCCACACCACCCAAGAGACCCAGTACTTC
NA | TRBJ1-2 | TRBV7-9 | NA | CASSLSTYGYTF | TGTGCCAGCAGCTTATCGACCTATGGCTACACCTTC
NA | TRBJ1-4 | TRBV5-6 | NA | CASSFGSNAGHEKLFF | TGTGCCAGCAGCTTCGGTTCTAATGCGGGACATGAAAAACTGTTTTTT